One sample yielded the 5 T cell receptor beta chains listed below, sequenced in a study of neurological immune-mediated disorders. One entry per CDR3 protein results from TCRdb running MiXCR on the 5' RACE reads. The data contain around 16,000 distinct CDR3 sequences, roughly 9% of them seen just once; the ten biggest clones take up around 45%. Sequences were obtained from CD8+ T cells from blood. The receptors were sampled from a middle-aged man in good health.

The sample holds many counts of this clonotype. The rearrangement joins TRBV27 to TRBJ1-1; D call uncertain. The ends were cut back, 0 bases at V and 0 bases at J, with 2 bases in the middle. Germline values: CDR1 MNHEY, CDR2 SMNVEV (reference sequence). The CDR3 spans 13 residues. The CDR3 loop is CASSLSMNTEAFF. The CDR3 nucleotides are TGTGCCAGCAGTTTATCGATGAACACTGAAGCTTTCTTT.

To note about this clonotype: One end of the junction varies from germline; a read error may be responsible. The chain employs TRBV4-1 and TRBJ2-6; no clear D. Germline CDR1 and CDR2: MGHRA and YSYEKL. There are 14 residues in the CDR3. Written as DNA, the CDR3 is TGCGTCAGCAGCCCTCTATCTGAGGCCAACGTCCTGACTTTC. Protein sequence: CVSSPLSEANVLTF.

This clonotype showed up many times. The chain employs TRBV7-2 and TRBJ2-2, with TRBD1 identical over 9 bases. After removal of 5 bases from V and 8 bases from J, the junction contained 9 bases not matched to a gene. Per germline, CDR1 SGHTA and CDR2 FQGNSA. This CDR3 is 15 amino acids long. CDR3 sequence (DNA): TGTGCCAGCAGCCCGCGACAGGGGGTCGGTGGGGAGCTGTTTTTT. Protein: CASSPRQGVGGELFF.

There are many counts of this clonotype. CDR3 protein: CASSLGTGIQYF. In nucleotides, the CDR3 is TGTGCCAGCAGCTTAGGGACAGGTATACAGTACTTC. V is TRBV11-2 and J is TRBJ2-5; 7 bases map to TRBD1. V lost 1 base to trimming and J lost 11 bases; unmatched junction nucleotides: 4. The germline CDR1 and CDR2 sequences are SGHAT and FQNNGV. The CDR3 totals 12 residues.

This clonotype was observed at least ten times. V usage is TRBV4-3 and J usage is TRBJ2-1; TRBD2 matches at 9 bases. Germline values: CDR1 LGHNA, CDR2 YSLEER. Unmatched junction bases numbered 8, after V lost 1 base and J lost 7 bases. The CDR3 runs to 16 residues. In DNA, the CDR3 is TGCGCCAGCAGCCAAGTTCCAGCGGGAGGTGGTAATGAGCAGTTCTTC. Translated: CASSQVPAGGGNEQFF.